This TCR beta chain was captured by sequencing in a study of blood T cell repertoires in COVID-19. Data came from immunoSEQ multiplex PCR; TCRdb stores just in-frame clones and leaves some out. The data show around 76,000 clones, about 70% seen once. The germline V gene encodes CDR1 MGHRA and CDR2 YSYEKL. The CDR3 has 15 amino acids. Trimming removed 2 bases at V and 2 bases at J, with 10 bases between. V gene TRBV4-1 combines with J gene TRBJ1-3; possibly TRBD1 for D (6 bases). The receptor was derived from a woman of 80 years or more with active or convalescent COVID-19. Sequencing was performed on peripheral blood. CDR3 DNA: TGCGCCAGCAGCCAACAACAGGGTCCTGGAAACACCATATATTTT. It codes for CASSQQQGPGNTIYF.